The following is a TCR beta chain sequence with its context. Its antigen is unknown. The data derive from a study of early T cells in non-severe SARS-CoV-2 infection. Individual cDNA molecules received unique molecular identifiers during library preparation. TCRdb analysed the 5' RACE reads with MiXCR anew, one entry per CDR3 protein. This table holds under 25,000 distinct CDR3 sequences, about 5% found once. Study results and limitations: Comparison of clonotypes with VDJdb favored anti-spike CD8 responses while missing private and CD4 specificities.

The CDR3 contains 13 residues. CDR1 SGHAT and CDR2 FQNNGV come from the germline V gene. Trimming at V came to 4 bases and at J to 13 bases, leaving 11 bases not matched to a gene. The genes are TRBV11-2 and TRBJ2-7; TRBD1 aligns across 9 bases. Input material: whole blood. The origin of this receptor is an adult who was a healthcare worker with PCR-confirmed SARS-CoV-2 infection or an uninfected control (not recorded which). The CDR3 here is CASSSLGPGQGYF. The CDR3 nucleotides read TGTGCCAGCAGCTCCCTTGGGCCGGGACAGGGTTACTTC.